The 30 T cell receptor beta chains listed next were all sequenced from one sample in a study of shared clonotypes between healthy human individuals. The table came from immunoSEQ multiplex PCR; TCRdb's copy has only in-frame clones and leaves some out. This table holds about 1 million clones, around 78% found once. What was sequenced was memory CD4+ T cells from PBMCs. Documented subset: CD45RA-negative fraction. The receptor source for this set is a man between 18 and 29 years old in good health. Some clones in this sample may be carry-over from other donors' samples.

The chain combines TRBV30 with TRBJ1-5, with 8 positions matching TRBD1. Trimming removed 2 bases from V and 10 bases from J; junction bases left unmatched: 10. Germline V CDR1 and CDR2: GTSNPN, SVGIG (reference sequence). The CDR3 has 14 residues. CDR3 sequence: CAWSMDRAPSPQHF. In DNA form, the CDR3 reads TGTGCCTGGAGTATGGACAGGGCGCCCTCCCCCCAGCATTTT.

Comments on this clone: A much larger clone differs from this one at a single base, so this may be a read error. The chain carries TRBV27 and TRBJ1-1; 7 nucleotides match TRBD1. The CDR3 spans 13 residues. With V trimmed by 6 bases and J by 4 bases, 5 bases remained unmatched. The germline V gene has CDR1 MNHEY and CDR2 SMNVEV (reference sequence). DNA for the CDR3: TGTGCCAGCAGACTCAACAGGGGCACTGAAGCTTTCTTT. Translated, it gives CASRLNRGTEAFF.

This clone was observed a few times. This same CDR3 is encoded by further DNA sequences in the sample. The chain has TRBV6-1 and TRBJ2-1; TRBD2 might be the D (5 bases). The V end was cut by 3 bases, the J end by 9 bases, with 9 bases between. This CDR3 spans 12 amino acids. From germline, CDR1 is MNHNS and CDR2 SASEGT. The CDR3 DNA is TGTGCCAGCAGTGACCTACGGGGTGAGCAGTTCTTC. This sequence encodes CASSDLRGEQFF.

The genes are TRBV13 and TRBJ2-5, with D hard to call. V lost 3 bases and J 7 bases, leaving 6 bases between the germline ends. The CDR3 is made up of 11 amino acids. The V gene's germline CDR1 is PRHDT and CDR2 FYEKMQ (reference sequence). The CDR3 bases are TGTGCCAGCAGCTTCTTGGTGACCCAGTACTTC. Protein: CASSFLVTQYF.

The chain combines TRBV4-1 with TRBJ2-1; perhaps TRBD1 as D (5 bases). The V gene lost 1 base and the J gene lost 7 bases, with 17 bases spanning the gap. Germline-derived CDR1 and CDR2 are MGHRA and YSYEKL. The CDR3 totals 16 residues. CDR3: CASSQVGQGRRNEQFF. CDR3 in DNA: TGCGCCAGCAGCCAAGTAGGTCAGGGAAGGAGAAATGAGCAGTTCTTC.

The rearrangement links TRBV5-1 to TRBJ2-4; 7 positions match TRBD2. The CDR3 totals 15 residues. Germline V lookup: CDR1 SGHRS, CDR2 YFSETQ. Trimming at V came to 1 base and at J to 2 bases, leaving 3 bases not matched to a gene. In nucleotides, the CDR3 is TGCGCCAGCAGCTTGTGGGAGGGTTCCAAAAACATTCAGTACTTC. This encodes CASSLWEGSKNIQYF.

The rearrangement joins TRBV5-1 to TRBJ2-3; no clear D. This CDR3 has 15 residues. The V end was cut by 4 bases, the J end by 2 bases, with 14 bases between. CDR1 is SGHRS, CDR2 YFSETQ, per germline. The CDR3 here is CASSGDWPYTDTQYF. The CDR3 nucleotides are TGCGCCAGCAGCGGGGATTGGCCTTACACAGATACGCAGTATTTT. Full variable domain (missing parts from reference TRBV5-1 and TRBJ2-3): KAGVTQTPRYLIKTRGQQVTLSCSPISGHRSVSWYQQTPGQGLQFLFEYFSETQRNKGNFPGRFSGRQFSNSRSEMNVSTLELGDSALYLCASSGDWPYTDTQYFGPGTRLTVL.

V usage is TRBV5-1 and J usage is TRBJ2-1, with D uncertain. Per germline, CDR1 SGHRS and CDR2 YFSETQ. Between the trimmed V and J ends, which lost 3 bases and 5 bases, there was a span of 9 bases. The CDR3 is 13 amino acids. The CDR3 protein is CASSSYPNNEQFF. CDR3 coding DNA: TGCGCCAGCAGCTCCTACCCTAACAATGAGCAGTTCTTC.

The chain's CDR3 is CASSKQGVGDEKLFF. CDR3 in DNA: TGTGCCAGCAGCAAACAGGGGGTAGGGGATGAAAAACTGTTTTTT. V usage is TRBV5-4 and J usage is TRBJ1-4, with 8 bases fitting TRBD1. The length of the CDR3 is 15 residues. V gave up 4 bases and J gave up 6 bases; unmatched junction bases: 8. Germline lookup yields CDR1 SGHNT and CDR2 YYREEE (reference sequence).

On this clone itself: Other DNA sequences of this sample code for an identical CDR3. The chain links TRBV28 to TRBJ2-3; the match to TRBD2 covers 11 bases. Unmatched junction bases numbered 1, after V lost 2 bases and J lost 3 bases. Germline CDR1 is MDHEN and CDR2 is SYDVKM. This CDR3 has 15 residues. CDR3 in amino acids: CASSLTSGGTDTQYF. In nucleotides, the CDR3 is TGTGCCAGCAGTTTAACTAGCGGGGGAACAGATACGCAGTATTTT.

CDR3 in DNA: TGTGCCAGTCGGACAAGACCTTACGAGCAGTACTTC. Amino acid sequence: CASRTRPYEQYF. This chain joins TRBV2 and TRBJ2-7; tentative D call: TRBD1 (5 bases). The CDR3 spans 12 residues. The germline gives CDR1 SNHLY, CDR2 FYNNEI. V lost 9 bases to trimming and J lost 4 bases, with 13 bases between them.

About this clone itself: The sample contains more than one DNA sequence encoding this CDR3. The chain couples TRBV27 to TRBJ2-7; D unresolved. Germline lookup yields CDR1 MNHEY and CDR2 SMNVEV (reference sequence). This CDR3 contains 12 residues. V was clipped by 4 bases and J by 0 bases, with 4 bases between them. CDR3 sequence: CASSSGSYEQYF. CDR3 DNA: TGTGCCAGCAGTTCAGGCTCCTACGAGCAGTACTTC.

This sequence joins TRBV7-9 and TRBJ1-1; maybe TRBD1 (6 bases). The CDR3 runs 12 residues. V was cut by 5 bases and J by 3 bases, with 7 bases left in between. CDR1 is SEHNR and CDR2 is FQNEAQ in the germline V gene (reference sequence). CDR3 nucleotide sequence: TGTGCCAGCAGCCCAGGGGACACTGAAGCTTTCTTT. It specifies CASSPGDTEAFF.

This chain connects TRBV5-4 to TRBJ2-5; weak D call: TRBD1 (5 bases). Germline V gene sequence: CDR1 SGHNT, CDR2 YYREEE (reference sequence). The CDR3 consists of 15 residues. V dropped 7 bases and J dropped 4 bases, with 20 bases sitting between them. This chain's CDR3 is CASYQGLQAGETQYF. CDR3 DNA sequence: TGTGCCAGCTACCAAGGGTTACAGGCAGGAGAGACCCAGTACTTC.

This chain joins TRBV6-5 and TRBJ2-1; D gene unclear. Germline loops: CDR1 MNHEY, CDR2 SVGAGI. Trimming pared 10 bases from V and 6 bases from J, leaving 16 bases between. CDR3 length equals 13 residues. The CDR3 here is CATRPGHSNEQFF. The CDR3 nucleotides read TGTGCCACCCGCCCCGGCCACTCCAATGAGCAGTTCTTC.

The chain is built from TRBV5-1 and TRBJ1-4; D is unresolved. Trimming pared 0 bases from V and 6 bases from J, leaving 6 bases between. The CDR3 is made up of 13 amino acids. Germline V gene lookup returns CDR1 SGHRS and CDR2 YFSETQ. The CDR3 DNA is TGCGCCAGCAGCTTGGTGCCGGATGAAAAACTGTTTTTT. Its translation is CASSLVPDEKLFF.

The chain recombines TRBV28 with TRBJ1-2; TRBD1 matches 9 bases. The germline CDR1 and CDR2 sequences are MDHEN and SYDVKM. The V segment lost 7 bases and the J segment 7 bases; nucleotides outside the gene matches: 10. There are 14 residues in the CDR3. CDR3 bases: TGTGCCAGCACCGAGGGACAGGGAGTCGGTGGCTACACCTTC. This codes for CASTEGQGVGGYTF.

Turning to this clone: A read error may be the cause here, since a much bigger clone is one base away. V is TRBV10-3 and J is TRBJ2-3, with 12 bases identical to TRBD2. The CDR3 length is 12 residues. V was clipped by 11 bases and J by 5 bases; unmatched bases: 2. CDR1 and CDR2 (germline): ENHRY, SYGVKD. CDR3 loop: CASGLAGDTQYF. The CDR3 nucleotides read TGTGCCTCGGGACTAGCGGGAGATACGCAGTATTTT.

This clone showed up just a few times. The chain links TRBV29-1 to TRBJ2-7, with a possible D match to TRBD2 (5 bases). Per the germline V gene, CDR1 is SQVTM and CDR2 is ANQGSEA. This CDR3 has 13 amino acids. Trimming pared 7 bases from V and 4 bases from J, leaving 17 bases between. CDR3 DNA: TGCAGCGCCGTAGAGCCTAGCCCTTACGAGCAGTACTTC. It codes for CSAVEPSPYEQYF.

CDR3 amino acids: CASSLLLARRVSYEQYF. CDR3 sequence (DNA): TGTGCCAGCAGCCTGCTCCTGGCTAGGAGGGTCTCCTACGAGCAGTACTTC. The chain combines TRBV28 with TRBJ2-7, with a weak D call TRBD2 (6 bases). This CDR3 has 17 amino acids. Germline V CDR1 and CDR2: MDHEN, SYDVKM. Between the trimmed V and J ends, which lost 6 bases and 0 bases, there was a span of 21 bases.

As concerns this clone: The same CDR3 arises from other DNA sequences in this sample as well. J is TRBJ1-1 and V is TRBV5-1; D not resolved. This CDR3 has 13 residues. The ends were cut back, 0 bases at V and 3 bases at J, with 6 bases in the middle. The germline V gene has CDR1 SGHRS and CDR2 YFSETQ. The CDR3 region is CASSLEQDTEAFF. The CDR3 DNA sequence: TGCGCCAGCAGCTTGGAACAAGACACTGAAGCTTTCTTT.

The chain is built from TRBV28 and TRBJ2-1, with D tentatively TRBD2 (7 bases). This CDR3 spans 13 amino acids. CDR1 MDHEN and CDR2 SYDVKM come from the germline V gene. V was shortened by 7 bases and J by 4 bases, with 11 bases between the two germline ends. CDR3 sequence: CASIKGGYNEQFF. As DNA, the CDR3 is TGTGCCAGCATAAAGGGGGGGTACAATGAGCAGTTCTTC. Full variable domain (remainder filled in from reference TRBV28 and TRBJ2-1): DVKVTQSSRYLVKRTGEKVFLECVQDMDHENMFWYRQDPGLGLRLIYFSYDVKMKEKGDIPEGYSVSREKKERFSLILESASTNQTSMYLCASIKGGYNEQFFGPGTRLTVL.

Turning to this clone: A single base separates this from a much larger clone, so it may be a read error. The chain employs TRBV14 and TRBJ2-7, with unresolved D. In germline, CDR1 is SGHDN, CDR2 FVKESK. Trimming pared 4 bases from V and 3 bases from J, leaving 4 bases between. CDR3 length equals 11 residues. The CDR3 DNA follows: TGTGCCAGCAGCCTGTACTACGAGCAGTACTTC. Translating gives CASSLYYEQYF.

The rearrangement joins TRBV7-9 to TRBJ2-2; unclear D gene. The V end was cut by 2 bases, the J end by 1 base, with 8 bases between. Germline V gene lookup returns CDR1 SEHNR and CDR2 FQNEAQ (reference sequence). This CDR3 is 15 amino acids long. The CDR3 loop reads CASSLRQQNTGELFF. The CDR3 DNA sequence: TGTGCCAGCAGCTTACGGCAGCAGAACACCGGGGAGCTGTTTTTT.

This clone appeared once. The chain joins TRBV10-1 to TRBJ2-2; 8 nucleotides match TRBD2. The J segment lost 5 bases and the V segment lost 3 bases, leaving 2 bases of the junction unmatched. The length of the CDR3 is 14 residues. Germline V gives CDR1 WNHNN, CDR2 SYGVQD (reference sequence). Written as DNA, the CDR3 is TGCGCCAGCAGTGAACGGGGGGGGACCGGGGAGCTGTTTTTT. Encoded protein: CASSERGGTGELFF.

This clone was detected only a few times. V gene TRBV9 combines with J gene TRBJ2-2, with D tentatively TRBD2 (5 bases). The germline V and J ends were trimmed by 3 bases and 7 bases, with 13 bases remaining between them. Germline V gene data show CDR1 as SGDLS and CDR2 as YYNGEE. This CDR3 region has 14 residues. The chain's CDR3 is CASSARVGVGELFF. The CDR3 DNA reads as TGTGCCAGCAGCGCCCGGGTCGGGGTCGGGGAGCTGTTTTTT.

The chain couples TRBV7-2 to TRBJ1-1; D is perhaps TRBD1 (5 bases). CDR1 is SGHTA and CDR2 is FQGNSA in the germline V gene. Trimming pared 1 base from V and 8 bases from J, leaving 11 bases between. This CDR3 has 13 residues. The CDR3 nucleotides read TGTGCCAGCAGCTTAGAGGGGCCTGGGGAAGCTTTCTTT. Its translation: CASSLEGPGEAFF. The full variable domain, with the rest looked up from reference TRBV7-2 and TRBJ1-1, is GAGVSQSPSNKVTEKGKDVELRCDPISGHTALYWYRQSLGQGLEFLIYFQGNSAPDKSGLPSDRFSAERTGGSVSTLTIQRTQQEDSAVYLCASSLEGPGEAFFGQGTRLTVV.

The J gene is TRBJ1-2, the V gene TRBV6-5; 7 bases line up with TRBD1. V lost 7 bases, J lost 4 bases, and 3 bases stayed unmatched. In germline, CDR1 is MNHEY, CDR2 SVGAGI. The CDR3 runs 12 residues. The CDR3 coding sequence is TGTGCCAGCATGACAGGGCGCTATGGCTACACCTTC. It translates to CASMTGRYGYTF.

The CDR3 region is CASSAGTARNQPQHF. In DNA form, the CDR3 reads TGTGCCAGCAGCGCCGGGACAGCGAGGAATCAGCCCCAGCATTTT. The chain combines TRBV9 with TRBJ1-5; 7 bases fit TRBD1. V trimming: 3 bases; J trimming: 4 bases; junction bases outside the gene matches: 7. The germline V gene encodes CDR1 SGDLS and CDR2 YYNGEE. The CDR3 covers 15 residues.

The chain has TRBV6-7 and TRBJ2-1; TRBD2 matches 9 bases. TRBV6-7 is known as an ORF, though its function is uncertain. This CDR3 is built from 15 residues. V trimming: 1 base; J trimming: 6 bases; junction bases outside the gene matches: 4. The CDR3 sequence is CASSYCGRAPNEQFF. CDR3 DNA: TGTGCCAGCAGTTACTGCGGGAGGGCCCCCAATGAGCAGTTCTTC.